Below are 15 T cell receptor beta chains sequenced from a single sample in a study of cytomegalovirus exposure and HLA in healthy donors. The PCR was carried out with 60 Vbeta primers and 13 Jbeta primers. TCRdb's copy holds only in-frame clones and misses some; the assay was immunoSEQ multiplex PCR. The repertoire includes 90,000 to 120,000 clones, 70% to 80% of them detected once, and approximately 2.2% sits in the top ten. The sample comprised PBMCs. These receptors all come from a man in his late teens or twenties in good health and CMV-seronegative.

The genes are TRBV4-1 and TRBJ1-1; 12 bases map to TRBD1. CDR1 and CDR2 from the germline V gene are MGHRA and YSYEKL. The CDR3 is made up of 15 amino acids. V was clipped by 4 bases and J by 4 bases; unmatched bases: 4. This CDR3 is CASSPTGQGATEAFF. In DNA form, the CDR3 reads TGCGCCAGCAGCCCCACGGGACAGGGGGCCACTGAAGCTTTCTTT.

This chain connects TRBV5-6 to TRBJ2-3; TRBD1 agrees at 7 bases. Germline V gene data show CDR1 as SGHDT and CDR2 as YYEEEE. CDR3 length equals 15 residues. V shed 2 bases and J 3 bases; nucleotides not matched to a gene: 6. DNA for the CDR3: TGTGCCAGCAGCTTAAGGACAGGACCGACAGATACGCAGTATTTT. It codes for CASSLRTGPTDTQYF.

The chain uses TRBV18 and TRBJ2-1; 10 bases align to TRBD2. The CDR3 length is 19 residues. The V gene end was trimmed by 0 bases and the J gene end by 5 bases; junction bases not matched to a gene: 13. Germline CDR1 reads KGHSH; CDR2 reads LQKENI. CDR3 amino acids: CASSPPGAVAGGMNNEQFF. The CDR3 nucleotides read TGTGCCAGCTCACCACCGGGGGCAGTAGCGGGGGGAATGAACAATGAGCAGTTCTTC.

This chain links TRBV19 with TRBJ1-1; possible D gene TRBD1, 6 bases. This CDR3 contains 14 residues. The V and J ends lost 1 base and 2 bases respectively, with 8 bases between them. Germline CDR1 LNHDA, CDR2 SQIVND (reference sequence). CDR3 DNA: TGTGCCAGTAGTATAGGCAGGGGAAACACTGAAGCTTTCTTT. Protein sequence: CASSIGRGNTEAFF.

In this sample, this clone turned up a few times. The chain combines TRBV4-2 with TRBJ1-1; D perhaps matches TRBD1 (6 bases). The length of the CDR3 is 16 residues. V was pared by 3 bases and J by 4 bases, with 18 bases between. Germline loops: CDR1 LGHNA, CDR2 YNFKEQ. CDR3 loop: CASSHSTGGPGTEAFF. The CDR3 nucleotides are TGTGCCAGCAGCCACTCAACCGGGGGGCCGGGCACTGAAGCTTTCTTT.

This chain joins TRBV18 and TRBJ2-1; the match to TRBD2 covers 9 bases. The V and J ends lost 6 bases and 0 bases, in that order; junction bases with no gene match: 12. Germline CDR1 KGHSH, CDR2 LQKENI. CDR3 length: 18 residues. DNA for the CDR3: TGTGCCAGCTCCCGAGTTAGCGGGGGCGACAGCTCCTACAATGAGCAGTTCTTC. Amino acids: CASSRVSGGDSSYNEQFF.

This clone has only one observation. The gene calls are TRBV6-1 and TRBJ2-5, with TRBD2 identical over 10 bases. Per germline, CDR1 MNHNS and CDR2 SASEGT. The CDR3 has 16 residues. The trim removed 4 bases at V and 1 base at J, leaving 6 bases unmatched. This CDR3 is CASSGLVAGGQETQYF. CDR3 DNA: TGTGCCAGCAGTGGACTGGTAGCGGGGGGCCAAGAGACCCAGTACTTC.

V gene TRBV5-6 combines with J gene TRBJ2-5; 10 bases are a match to TRBD2. The CDR3 sequence is 18 residues long. V shed 4 bases and J 2 bases; nucleotides not matched to a gene: 14. The germline V gene has CDR1 SGHDT and CDR2 YYEEEE. Here the CDR3 DNA reads TGTGCCAGCAGCAGCTTCGGGGGGGGACTAGCGAGGCAAGAGACCCAGTACTTC. Translating gives CASSSFGGGLARQETQYF.

This clone turned up a few times. This chain connects TRBV19 to TRBJ1-1; weak D call: TRBD1 (5 bases). The CDR3 is 13 amino acids. Looked up from germline, CDR1 is LNHDA and CDR2 is SQIVND (reference sequence). V was pared by 8 bases and J by 1 base, with 11 bases between. This CDR3 reads CASGANWNTEAFF. CDR3 nucleotides: TGTGCCAGTGGGGCAAATTGGAACACTGAAGCTTTCTTT.

This clone was counted a single time. The V call is TRBV28, the J call TRBJ2-5, with 11 nucleotides matching TRBD2. V lost 3 bases to trimming and J lost 3 bases; unmatched junction nucleotides: 3. The length of the CDR3 is 15 residues. Per germline, CDR1 MDHEN and CDR2 SYDVKM. The CDR3 DNA follows: TGTGCCAGCAGTTTTCGTAGCGGGGGGGAAGAGACCCAGTACTTC. It is translated as CASSFRSGGEETQYF.

V is TRBV7-9 and J is TRBJ2-5; 11 bases agree with TRBD2. The J call may be wrong; the DNA end is better matched by TRBJ2-7. In germline, CDR1 is SEHNR, CDR2 FQNEAQ (reference sequence). The CDR3 totals 17 residues. Here the CDR3 DNA reads TGTGCCAGCAGCTTCTTGACTAGCGGGGTCCACTCCTACGAGCAGTACTTC. Translation gives CASSFLTSGVHSYEQYF.

This clone has only a few counts. This rearrangement joins TRBV18 to TRBJ1-6; weak D call: TRBD1 (6 bases). Germline-derived CDR1 and CDR2 are KGHSH and LQKENI. The CDR3 runs to 14 residues. Trimming took 3 bases from V and 9 from J, leaving 12 bases between them. CDR3 nucleotides: TGTGCCAGCTCACCGGGGGGGCTAAGTTCACCCCTCCACTTT. This gives the protein CASSPGGLSSPLHF.

The chain recombines TRBV7-8 with TRBJ2-7; 10 bases align to TRBD1. CDR1 and CDR2 from the germline V gene are SGHVS and FQNEAQ. CDR3 length equals 15 residues. V lost 5 bases, J lost 5 bases, and 9 bases stayed unmatched. The CDR3 sequence is CASSPKTGGLDEQYF. Here the CDR3 DNA reads TGTGCCAGCAGCCCCAAGACAGGGGGCTTGGACGAGCAGTACTTC.

The chain employs TRBV7-9 and TRBJ2-3, with D tentatively TRBD1 (5 bases). Germline loops: CDR1 SEHNR, CDR2 FQNEAQ (reference sequence). This CDR3 has 12 residues. The ends were cut back, 3 bases at V and 6 bases at J, with 7 bases in the middle. CDR3 in DNA: TGTGCCAGCAGCTTCAGGGTGGATACGCAGTATTTT. Translated: CASSFRVDTQYF.

This chain links TRBV7-9 with TRBJ2-6; D is uncertain. Germline CDR1 is SEHNR and CDR2 is FQNEAQ (reference sequence). This CDR3 has 18 residues. Trimming stripped 1 base from V and 0 bases from J, with 13 bases between. The CDR3 spells CASSLVLASTSGANVLTF. DNA for the CDR3: TGTGCCAGCAGCTTAGTGTTAGCCTCGACCTCTGGGGCCAACGTCCTGACTTTC.